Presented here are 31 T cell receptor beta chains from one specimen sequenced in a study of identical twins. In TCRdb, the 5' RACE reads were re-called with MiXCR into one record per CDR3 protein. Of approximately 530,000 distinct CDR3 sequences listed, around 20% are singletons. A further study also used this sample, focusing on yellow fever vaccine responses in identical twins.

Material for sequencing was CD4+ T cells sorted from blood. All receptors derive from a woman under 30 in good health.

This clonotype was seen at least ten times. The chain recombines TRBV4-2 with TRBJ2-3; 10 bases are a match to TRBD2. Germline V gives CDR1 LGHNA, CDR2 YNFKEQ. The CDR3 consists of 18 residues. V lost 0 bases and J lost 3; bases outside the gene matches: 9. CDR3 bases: TGTGCCAGCAGCCAAGATCTCAGGGCTAGCGGGAGAACAGATACGCAGTATTTT. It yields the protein CASSQDLRASGRTDTQYF.

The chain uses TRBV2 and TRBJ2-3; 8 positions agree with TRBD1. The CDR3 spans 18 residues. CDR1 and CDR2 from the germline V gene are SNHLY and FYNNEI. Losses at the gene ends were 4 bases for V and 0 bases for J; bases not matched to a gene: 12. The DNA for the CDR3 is TGTGCCAGCAGTGGAGGCAGGGGGCTGGCGGGTAGCACAGATACGCAGTATTTT. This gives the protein CASSGGRGLAGSTDTQYF.

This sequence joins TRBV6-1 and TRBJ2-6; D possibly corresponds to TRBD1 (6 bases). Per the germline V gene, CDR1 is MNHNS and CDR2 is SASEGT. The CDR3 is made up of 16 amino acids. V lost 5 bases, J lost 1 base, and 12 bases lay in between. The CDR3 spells CASSLLQGSGANVLTF. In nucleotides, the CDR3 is TGTGCCAGCAGTCTTCTACAGGGTTCTGGGGCCAACGTCCTGACTTTC.

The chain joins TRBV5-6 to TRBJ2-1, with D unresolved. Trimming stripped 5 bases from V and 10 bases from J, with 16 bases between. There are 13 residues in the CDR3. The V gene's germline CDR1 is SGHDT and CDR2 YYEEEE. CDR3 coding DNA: TGTGCCAGCAGGTACCGGTGGATTGAAGAGCAGTTCTTC. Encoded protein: CASRYRWIEEQFF.

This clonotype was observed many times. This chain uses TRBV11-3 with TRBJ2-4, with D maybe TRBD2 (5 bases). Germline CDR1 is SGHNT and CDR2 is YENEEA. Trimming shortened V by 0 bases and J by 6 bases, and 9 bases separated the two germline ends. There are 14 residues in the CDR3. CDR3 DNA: TGTGCCAGCAGCTTAGAGGCGGGCCTAAACATTCAGTACTTC. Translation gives CASSLEAGLNIQYF.

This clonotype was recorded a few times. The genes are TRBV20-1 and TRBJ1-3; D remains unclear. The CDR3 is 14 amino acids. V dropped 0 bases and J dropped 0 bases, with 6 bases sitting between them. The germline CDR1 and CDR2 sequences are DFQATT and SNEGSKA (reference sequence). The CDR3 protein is CSARDGVSGNTIYF. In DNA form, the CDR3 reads TGCAGTGCTAGAGATGGCGTCTCTGGAAACACCATATATTTT.

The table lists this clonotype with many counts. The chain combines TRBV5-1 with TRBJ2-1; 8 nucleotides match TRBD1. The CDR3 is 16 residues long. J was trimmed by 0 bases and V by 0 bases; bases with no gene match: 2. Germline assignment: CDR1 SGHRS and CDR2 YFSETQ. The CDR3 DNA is TGCGCCAGCAGCTTGGGCACAGGGGGCTCCTACAATGAGCAGTTCTTC. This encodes CASSLGTGGSYNEQFF.

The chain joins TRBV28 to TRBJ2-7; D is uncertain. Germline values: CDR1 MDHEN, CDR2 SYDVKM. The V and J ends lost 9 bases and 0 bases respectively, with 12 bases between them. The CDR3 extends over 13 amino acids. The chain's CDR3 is CASIGADSYEQYF. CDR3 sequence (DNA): TGTGCCAGTATTGGAGCCGACTCCTACGAGCAGTACTTC. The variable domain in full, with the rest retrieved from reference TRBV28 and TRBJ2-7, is DVKVTQSSRYLVKRTGEKVFLECVQDMDHENMFWYRQDPGLGLRLIYFSYDVKMKEKGDIPEGYSVSREKKERFSLILESASTNQTSMYLCASIGADSYEQYFGPGTRLTVT.

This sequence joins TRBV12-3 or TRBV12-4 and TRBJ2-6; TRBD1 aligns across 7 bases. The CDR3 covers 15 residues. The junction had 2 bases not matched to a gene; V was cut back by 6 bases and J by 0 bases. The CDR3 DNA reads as TGTGCCAGCAGGACAGGGACCTCTGGGGCCAACGTCCTGACTTTC. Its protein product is CASRTGTSGANVLTF.

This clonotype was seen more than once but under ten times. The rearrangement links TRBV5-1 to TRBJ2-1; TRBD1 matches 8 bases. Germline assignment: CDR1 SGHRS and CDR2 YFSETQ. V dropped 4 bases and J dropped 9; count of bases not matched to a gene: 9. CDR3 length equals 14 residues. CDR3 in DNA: TGCGCCAGCAGCATGGACAGGGTAAGGGGTGAGCAGTTCTTC. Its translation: CASSMDRVRGEQFF.

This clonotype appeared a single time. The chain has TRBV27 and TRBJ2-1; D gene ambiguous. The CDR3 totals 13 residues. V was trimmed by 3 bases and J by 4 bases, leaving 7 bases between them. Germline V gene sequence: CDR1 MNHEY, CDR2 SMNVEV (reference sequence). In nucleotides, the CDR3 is TGTGCCAGCAGTTTCATGTGGTACAATGAGCAGTTCTTC. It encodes CASSFMWYNEQFF.

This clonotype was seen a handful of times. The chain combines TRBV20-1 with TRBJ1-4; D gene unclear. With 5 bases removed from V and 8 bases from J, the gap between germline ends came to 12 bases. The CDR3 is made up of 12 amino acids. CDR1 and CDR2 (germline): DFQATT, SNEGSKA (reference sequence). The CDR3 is CSAQWLREKLFF. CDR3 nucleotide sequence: TGCAGTGCTCAGTGGTTGCGGGAAAAACTGTTTTTT.

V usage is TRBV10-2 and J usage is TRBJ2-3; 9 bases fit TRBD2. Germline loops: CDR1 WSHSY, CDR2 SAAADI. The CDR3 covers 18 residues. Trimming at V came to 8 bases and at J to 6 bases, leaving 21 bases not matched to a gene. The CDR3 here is CASGWSLLAGGQGDTQYF. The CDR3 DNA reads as TGCGCCAGCGGATGGTCCCTACTTGCGGGGGGGCAGGGGGATACGCAGTATTTT.

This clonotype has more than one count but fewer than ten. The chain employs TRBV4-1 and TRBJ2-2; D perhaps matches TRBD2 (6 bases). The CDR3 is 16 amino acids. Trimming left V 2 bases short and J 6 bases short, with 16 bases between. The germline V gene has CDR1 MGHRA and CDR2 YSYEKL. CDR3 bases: TGCGCCAGCAGCCAAATCCTTGCGGCGGGACCCGGGGAGCTGTTTTTT. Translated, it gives CASSQILAAGPGELFF.

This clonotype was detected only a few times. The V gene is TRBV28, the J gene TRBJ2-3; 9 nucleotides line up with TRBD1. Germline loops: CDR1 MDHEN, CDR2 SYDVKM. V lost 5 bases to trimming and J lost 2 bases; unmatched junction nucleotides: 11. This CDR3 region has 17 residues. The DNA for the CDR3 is TGTGCCAGCAGTCACCGGACAGGGGCCGCGGTCACAGATACGCAGTATTTT. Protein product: CASSHRTGAAVTDTQYF. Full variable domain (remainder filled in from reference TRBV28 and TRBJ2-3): DVKVTQSSRYLVKRTGEKVFLECVQDMDHENMFWYRQDPGLGLRLIYFSYDVKMKEKGDIPEGYSVSREKKERFSLILESASTNQTSMYLCASSHRTGAAVTDTQYFGPGTRLTVL.

The CDR3 is CASSNYDGSNQPQHF. The CDR3, as DNA: TGTGCCAGCAGCAATTACGACGGTAGCAATCAGCCCCAGCATTTT. The chain uses TRBV11-2 and TRBJ1-5; D uncertain. V lost 5 bases, J lost 0 bases, and 11 bases lay in between. The V gene's germline CDR1 is SGHAT and CDR2 FQNNGV. The CDR3 extends over 15 amino acids.

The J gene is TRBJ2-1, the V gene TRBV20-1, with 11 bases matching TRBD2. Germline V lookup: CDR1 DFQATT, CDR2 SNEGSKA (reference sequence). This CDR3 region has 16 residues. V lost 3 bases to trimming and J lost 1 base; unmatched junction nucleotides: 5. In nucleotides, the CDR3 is TGCAGTGCTAGGTCTATAGCGGGAGGGTCCTACAATGAGCAGTTCTTC. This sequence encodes CSARSIAGGSYNEQFF.

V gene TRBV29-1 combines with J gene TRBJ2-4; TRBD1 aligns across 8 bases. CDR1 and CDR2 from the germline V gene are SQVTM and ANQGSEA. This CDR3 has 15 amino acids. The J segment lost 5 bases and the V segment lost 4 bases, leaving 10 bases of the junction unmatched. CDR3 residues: CSVVRSYRGENIQYF. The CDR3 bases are TGCAGCGTTGTCCGATCTTACAGGGGGGAAAACATTCAGTACTTC.

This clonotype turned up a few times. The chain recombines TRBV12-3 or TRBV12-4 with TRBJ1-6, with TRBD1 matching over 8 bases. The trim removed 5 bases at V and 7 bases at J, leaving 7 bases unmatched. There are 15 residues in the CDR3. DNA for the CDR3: TGTGCCAGCAGTCCGCGGACAGGGTCCAATTCACCCCTCCACTTT. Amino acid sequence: CASSPRTGSNSPLHF.

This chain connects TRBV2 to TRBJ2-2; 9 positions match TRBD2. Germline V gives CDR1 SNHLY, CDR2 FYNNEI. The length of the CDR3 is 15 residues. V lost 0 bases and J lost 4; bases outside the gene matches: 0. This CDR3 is CASSEASGSTGELFF. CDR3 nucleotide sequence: TGTGCCAGCAGTGAAGCTAGCGGGAGCACCGGGGAGCTGTTTTTT.

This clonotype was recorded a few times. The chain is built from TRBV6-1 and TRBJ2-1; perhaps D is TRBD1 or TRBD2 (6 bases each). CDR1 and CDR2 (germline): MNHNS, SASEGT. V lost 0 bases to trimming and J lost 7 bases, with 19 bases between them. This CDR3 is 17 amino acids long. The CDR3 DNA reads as TGTGCCAGCAGTGAAGCCCCGGGGGCTATTATTGGGAATGAGCAGTTCTTC. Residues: CASSEAPGAIIGNEQFF.

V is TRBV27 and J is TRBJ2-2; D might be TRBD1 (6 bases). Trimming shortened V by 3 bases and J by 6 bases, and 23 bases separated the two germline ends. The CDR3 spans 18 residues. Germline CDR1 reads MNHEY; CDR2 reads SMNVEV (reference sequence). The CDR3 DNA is TGTGCCAGCAGTTTTAAGGGGACCAGGACAGTGGGGGCCGGGGAGCTGTTTTTT. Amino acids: CASSFKGTRTVGAGELFF.

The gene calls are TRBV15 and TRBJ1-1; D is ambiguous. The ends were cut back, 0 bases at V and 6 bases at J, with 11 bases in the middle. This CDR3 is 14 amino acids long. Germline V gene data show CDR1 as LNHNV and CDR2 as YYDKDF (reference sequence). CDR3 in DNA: TGTGCCACCAGCAGAGATCGGGCCCGCCCTGAAGCTTTCTTT. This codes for CATSRDRARPEAFF.

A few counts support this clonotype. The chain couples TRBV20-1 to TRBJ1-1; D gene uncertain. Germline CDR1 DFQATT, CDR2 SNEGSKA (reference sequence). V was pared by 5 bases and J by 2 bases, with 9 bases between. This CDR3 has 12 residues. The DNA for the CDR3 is TGCAGTGCTGGCAGGACCAACACTGAAGCTTTCTTT. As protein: CSAGRTNTEAFF.

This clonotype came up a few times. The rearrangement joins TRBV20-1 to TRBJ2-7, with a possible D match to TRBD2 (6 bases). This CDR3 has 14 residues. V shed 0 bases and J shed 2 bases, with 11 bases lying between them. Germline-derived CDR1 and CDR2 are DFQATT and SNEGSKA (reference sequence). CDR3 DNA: TGCAGTGCTAGAGATCCTAGCGAGACCTACGAGCAGTACTTC. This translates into CSARDPSETYEQYF.

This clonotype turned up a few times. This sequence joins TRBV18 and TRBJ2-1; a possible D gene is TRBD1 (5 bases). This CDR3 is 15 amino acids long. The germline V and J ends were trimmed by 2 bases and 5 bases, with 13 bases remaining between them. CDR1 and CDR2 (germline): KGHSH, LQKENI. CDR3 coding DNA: TGTGCCAGCTCACCAGAAGGGGCAGGCCACAATGAGCAGTTCTTC. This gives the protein CASSPEGAGHNEQFF.

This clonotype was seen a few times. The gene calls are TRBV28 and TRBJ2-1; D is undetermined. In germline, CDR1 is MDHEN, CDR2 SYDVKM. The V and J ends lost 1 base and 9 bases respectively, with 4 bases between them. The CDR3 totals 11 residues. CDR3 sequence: CASSLYGEQFF. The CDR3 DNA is TGTGCCAGCAGTTTATACGGTGAGCAGTTCTTC.

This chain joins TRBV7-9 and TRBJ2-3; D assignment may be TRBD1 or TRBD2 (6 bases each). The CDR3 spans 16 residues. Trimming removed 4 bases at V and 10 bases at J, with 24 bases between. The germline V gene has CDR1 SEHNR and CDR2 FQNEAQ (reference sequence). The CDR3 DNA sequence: TGTGCCAGCAGCTCGGCGGGACTCATATTCACAGGGTCGCAGTATTTT. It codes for CASSSAGLIFTGSQYF.

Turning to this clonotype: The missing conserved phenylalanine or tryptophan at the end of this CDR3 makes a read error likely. CDR3 region: CASSDDYTSGGYGYTY. In DNA, the CDR3 is TGTGCCAGCAGTGACGACTATACCTCAGGGGGGTATGGCTACACCTAC. The V and J genes are TRBV2 and TRBJ1-2; 7 nucleotides line up with TRBD1. The CDR3 is 16 residues long. Trimming removed 3 bases from V and 5 bases from J; junction bases left unmatched: 12. CDR1 is SNHLY, CDR2 FYNNEI, per germline.

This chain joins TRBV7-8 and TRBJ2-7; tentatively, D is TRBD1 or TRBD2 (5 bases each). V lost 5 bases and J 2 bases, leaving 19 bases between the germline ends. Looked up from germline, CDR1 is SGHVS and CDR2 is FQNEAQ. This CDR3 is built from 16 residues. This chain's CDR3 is CASSLNPGTETYEQYF. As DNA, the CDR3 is TGTGCCAGCAGCCTCAACCCGGGGACGGAGACCTACGAGCAGTACTTC.

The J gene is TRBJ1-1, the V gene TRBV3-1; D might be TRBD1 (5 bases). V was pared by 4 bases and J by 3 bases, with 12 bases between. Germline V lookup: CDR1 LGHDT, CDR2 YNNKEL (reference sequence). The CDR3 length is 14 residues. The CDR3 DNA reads TGTGCCAGCAGCCCGGTAACGGGGGACACTGAAGCTTTCTTT. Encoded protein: CASSPVTGDTEAFF.